Sequencing of this T cell receptor (beta chain) was carried out in a study of blood T cells in healthy people across ages. The CDR3 has 15 amino acids. V lost 0 bases and J lost 2, with 9 bases in between. Germline V CDR1 and CDR2: SGHRS, YFSETQ. A sample-barcoded 5' primer and a J-beta primer mix were used in a second PCR of roughly 7 to 11 cycles. TCRdb processed the 5' RACE reads anew with MiXCR; each CDR3 protein has one entry. There are around 620,000 distinct CDR3 sequences in the sample; 25% to 30% occur only once, and approximately 18% lies in the top ten. Findings of the study overall: When set beside aged donors, long-lived donors presented more naive CD4+ cells and higher diversity. When one million T cells were used, diversity estimates were thought to be underestimates.

This clonotype came up many times. As yet, its antigen is unknown. Each sample used at least 7 million PBMCs. The specimen sequenced was blood. The chain employs TRBV5-1 and TRBJ2-1; TRBD2 is a possible D gene (5 bases). The clonotype was recovered from an older woman in good health. CDR3 DNA sequence: TGCGCCAGCAGCTTGGTCCGGGGAGCCTACAATGAGCAGTTCTTC. Translating gives CASSLVRGAYNEQFF.